A selection of T cell receptor beta chains follows, all from one sample in a study of cytomegalovirus exposure and HLA in healthy donors. Using immunoSEQ multiplex PCR, the repertoire was profiled, and TCRdb retains in-frame clones only, with some absent. The table has roughly 180,000 clones, more than 60% seen once. The sample was PBMCs. These TCRs come from a middle-aged woman in good health and CMV-seropositive. The CDR3 runs from the conserved cysteine through the conserved F or W. D genes are given only for firm matches. Size is stated for part of the rows, as once, few or many counts, or as a class when the clone is expanded.

>TRBV28|-|-|TRBJ1-5
TGTGCCAGCAGTACGGGGGGCAATCAGCCCCAGCATTTT
CASSTGGNQPQHF
>TRBV18|-|-|TRBJ2-1
TGTGCCAGCTCACCACCGGCCAGGGCATCCTACAATGAGCAGTTCTTC
CASSPPARASYNEQFF
>TRBV2|-|-|TRBJ2-2
TGTGCCAGATCCACGGCAGGTGAATCCGGGGAGCTGTTTTTT
CARSTAGESGELFF
>TRBV5-1|-|-|TRBJ2-7
TGCGCCAGCAGTGCAGGTTCAGCCTACGAGCAGTACTTC
CASSAGSAYEQYF
>TRBV28|TRBD1|-|TRBJ2-7
TGTGCCAGCAGCAACGGGACAGCGGCCTACGAGCAGTACTTC
CASSNGTAAYEQYF
>TRBV11-2|-|once|TRBJ2-1
TGTGCCAGCAGCTTAGATGTTCGGAGGGTGAGCTCCTACAATGAGCAGTTCTTC
CASSLDVRRVSSYNEQFF
>TRBV29-1|-|-|TRBJ1-2
TGCAGCGTTGCCCGCGGGCGGGATGGCTACACCTTC
CSVARGRDGYTF
>TRBV19|-|-|TRBJ2-7
TGTGCCAGTAGTATTACGTTTTCGGACGAGCAGTACTTC
CASSITFSDEQYF
>TRBV6-5|-|-|TRBJ1-6
TGTGCCACCAAGGGGGATCCAAATAATTCACCCCTCCACTTT
CATKGDPNNSPLHF
>TRBV20-1|-|-|TRBJ1-2
TGCAGTGAGGACAGTTCCCATGGCTACACCTTC
CSEDSSHGYTF
>TRBV28|TRBD2|few|TRBJ2-7
TGTGCCAGCAGGCGGCCGGGACTAGCATACGAGCAGTACTTC
CASRRPGLAYEQYF
>TRBV9|-|-|TRBJ1-4
TGTGCCAGCAGCCCCCAGGTAGGGGTGACTAATGAAAAACTGTTTTTT
CASSPQVGVTNEKLFF
>TRBV19|-|-|TRBJ2-2
TGTGCCAGTAGTGGAGGGACGTACGGGGAGCTGTTTTTT
CASSGGTYGELFF
>TRBV19|TRBD2|-|TRBJ2-5
TGTGCCAGTAGTATTAGCGGGGTTTGGGAGACCCAGTACTTC
CASSISGVWETQYF
>TRBV7-3|TRBD1|-|TRBJ2-7
TGTGCCAGCAGCCGCACCGGGACAGGGGATGGAGAGCAGTACTTC
CASSRTGTGDGEQYF
>TRBV7-9|TRBD2|-|TRBJ2-7
TGTGCCAGCAGCTTAAAAGCGGGATCCCCCTACGAGCAGTACTTC
CASSLKAGSPYEQYF
>TRBV19|-|-|TRBJ1-1
TGTGCCAGTAAGTCGGGGATCCTTTACACTGAAGCTTTCTTT
CASKSGILYTEAFF
>TRBV10-3|-|-|TRBJ1-1
TGTGCCATCAGACAAGACAGGTTTGCTTTCTTT
CAIRQDRFAFF
>TRBV7-8|TRBD1|-|TRBJ1-1
TGTGCCAGCAGCTTTGGGGTGGGGACAGGGAGCAACACTGAAGCTTTCTTT
CASSFGVGTGSNTEAFF
>TRBV4-2|-|-|TRBJ2-7
TGTGCCAGCAGCCAAGATGGAGGCAGCTACGAGCAGTACTTC
CASSQDGGSYEQYF
>TRBV9|-|-|TRBJ2-7
TGTGCCAGCAGCGTAGGTGGGAGCTCCTACGAGCAGTACTTC
CASSVGGSSYEQYF
>TRBV28|-|-|TRBJ2-1
TGTGCCAGCAGTCTAGGCGGTTGGGTGGATAATGAGCAGTTCTTC
CASSLGGWVDNEQFF
>TRBV5-8|TRBD1|-|TRBJ2-7
TGTGCCAGCAGGCCCCGGGACAGGGGGTACGAGCAGTACTTC
CASRPRDRGYEQYF
>TRBV11-2|-|-|TRBJ2-2
TGTGCCAGCAGTCCCGGGACAAGTAACACCGGGGAGCTGTTTTTT
CASSPGTSNTGELFF
>TRBV29-1|-|-|TRBJ2-3
TGCAGCGTTGTTGCGGGTTCTAGCACAGATACGCAGTATTTT
CSVVAGSSTDTQYF
>TRBV7-3|-|-|TRBJ2-1
TGTGCCAGCAGCTCCTATGGAGGGGATGAGCAGTTCTTC
CASSSYGGDEQFF
>TRBV7-3|TRBD1|-|TRBJ1-3
TGTGCCAGCAGCCAGACAGGGGGGCTTATTGGAAACACCATATATTTT
CASSQTGGLIGNTIYF
>TRBV7-9|TRBD1|-|TRBJ2-1
TGTGCCAGCAGCTTAGGGCCAGGGGGCGCTGAGCAGTTCTTC
CASSLGPGGAEQFF
>TRBV2|TRBD2|once|TRBJ2-7
TGTGCCAGCAACGGGAGACTAGCGGAGGCAATCTACGAGCAGTACTTC
CASNGRLAEAIYEQYF
>TRBV28|-|-|TRBJ1-1
TGTGCCAGCAGACAACAGGCTTACACTGAAGCTTTCTTT
CASRQQAYTEAFF
>TRBV6-1|-|-|TRBJ1-4
TGTGCCAGCAGTGAATGGGGGGGCCGGCATGAAAAACTGTTTTTT
CASSEWGGRHEKLFF
>TRBV19|-|few|TRBJ1-1
TGTGCCAGTAGTAACGGTCCCATAAGTGAAGCTTTCTTT
CASSNGPISEAFF
>TRBV9|-|few|TRBJ1-1
TGTGCCAGCAGCGCAGTGGGACTGGGGAACACTGAAGCTTTCTTT
CASSAVGLGNTEAFF
>TRBV7-9|-|-|TRBJ2-7
TGTGCCAGCAGCTTAGTCCCTTACGAGCAGTACTTC
CASSLVPYEQYF
>TRBV29-1|-|-|TRBJ2-3
TGCAGCGTTGAACTAGCTCATACGCAGTATTTT
CSVELAHTQYF
>TRBV2|TRBD1|-|TRBJ2-5
TGTGCCAGCAGTGAAATGGGACAGGGGGCGCCGGGAGAGACCCAGTACTTC
CASSEMGQGAPGETQYF
>TRBV28|-|-|TRBJ1-2
TGTGCCAGCACAACATCAGTTGGCTACACCTTC
CASTTSVGYTF
>TRBV28|-|-|TRBJ1-2
TGTGCCAGCAGTCCCCGGACTGAGACCTATGGCTACACCTTC
CASSPRTETYGYTF
>TRBV30|-|few|TRBJ2-1
TGTGCCTGGAGTGCCCAGGCCCACAATGAGCAGTTCTTC
CAWSAQAHNEQFF
>TRBV5-4|TRBD2|-|TRBJ2-4
TGTGCCAGCAGCTTGGTGGGGGAGGGGTATGCCAAAAACATTCAGTACTTC
CASSLVGEGYAKNIQYF
>TRBV9|-|-|TRBJ1-2
TGTGCCAGCAGGACGGGGGGGGCTGGTGGCTACACCTTC
CASRTGGAGGYTF
>TRBV10-3|TRBD1|-|TRBJ1-5
TGTGCCACTCGTACCGGGACAGGGGGATCTTATAGCAATCAGCCCCAGCATTTT
CATRTGTGGSYSNQPQHF
>TRBV28|TRBD1|-|TRBJ1-2
TGTGCCAGCACCATATTAAACAGGGGCGGCTACACCTTC
CASTILNRGGYTF
>TRBV7-2|-|-|TRBJ2-5
TGTGCCAGCAGCTTAGCTGGAGACAGGGAGACCCAGTACTTC
CASSLAGDRETQYF
>TRBV10-1|-|few|TRBJ2-5
TGCGCCAGCAGTGAGTCGGCAGGGGACGGGGAGACCCAGTACTTC
CASSESAGDGETQYF
>TRBV5-6|-|-|TRBJ1-3
TGTGCCAGCAGCTTGGATTATGGGGCGATTGGAAACACCATATATTTT
CASSLDYGAIGNTIYF
>TRBV4-2|TRBD2|-|TRBJ2-1
TGTGCCAGCAGCCAGCCGGGACTAGCGGGAGCGAGGTATGAGCAGTTCTTC
CASSQPGLAGARYEQFF
>TRBV5-1|-|-|TRBJ2-5
TGCGCCAGCAGATCCCGAGAGACCCAGTACTTC
CASRSRETQYF
>TRBV6-1|-|-|TRBJ1-2
TGTGCCAGCAGAGGGACACCATCTTATGGCTACACCTTC
CASRGTPSYGYTF
>TRBV29-1|-|few|TRBJ1-2
TGCAGCGTTGAAGTGGGCTCACAGGGTTTCGTTGGCTACACCTTC
CSVEVGSQGFVGYTF
>TRBV7-9|TRBD1|-|TRBJ2-3
TGTGCCAGCAGCCTAGGGACAGTCCCCACAGATACGCAGTATTTT
CASSLGTVPTDTQYF
>TRBV10-3|-|-|TRBJ2-3
TGTGCCAGCTCGATGGCGGGTATAAGCACAGATACGCAGTATTTT
CASSMAGISTDTQYF
>TRBV11-2|TRBD2|few|TRBJ2-3
TGTGCCAGCAGCCCTAGCGGGAGCGGGTTTTCTAGCACAGATACGCAGTATTTT
CASSPSGSGFSSTDTQYF
>TRBV29-1|TRBD1|-|TRBJ1-1
TGCAGCGTGAGGACAGGGGGGATGACTGAAGCTTTCTTT
CSVRTGGMTEAFF
>TRBV30|-|-|TRBJ2-7
TGTGCCTGGAGTCGGCGGGTGGGCAGCTACGAGCAGTACTTC
CAWSRRVGSYEQYF
>TRBV19|-|-|TRBJ1-2
TGTGCCAGTAGTCCCGGGCCCGACAGTGGCTACACCTTC
CASSPGPDSGYTF
>TRBV7-8|-|-|TRBJ2-1
TGTGCCAGCAGCGGAACCGGGGCCCCGGGGGATGAGCAGTTCTTC
CASSGTGAPGDEQFF
>TRBV10-3|-|once|TRBJ1-2
TGTGCCATCAGTGAGTCAACTTCCTATGGCTACACCTTC
CAISESTSYGYTF
>TRBV29-1|TRBD2|-|TRBJ2-3
TGCAGCGTTGGGCGGGAGGGCCTAGGAACAGATACGCAGTATTTT
CSVGREGLGTDTQYF